This paragraph reports one T cell receptor (beta chain). These data belong to a study of cytomegalovirus exposure and HLA in healthy donors. V was pared by 4 bases and J by 7 bases, with 13 bases between. Germline loops: CDR1 LNHDA, CDR2 SQIVND (reference sequence). The CDR3 runs to 13 residues. In the PCR, 60 Vbeta and 13 Jbeta primers were used. Generated by immunoSEQ multiplex PCR, the TCRdb table keeps only in-frame clones and is missing some. This sample has 150,000 to 200,000 clones; approximately 84% occur once, and the top ten carry 4.5% to 7.5%. The sequenced material came from PBMCs. The chain combines TRBV19 with TRBJ1-1, with D possibly TRBD1 on 5 matching bases. This TCR derives from a woman aged 25 to 39 in good health and CMV-seropositive. The CDR3 nucleotides read TGTGCCAGTAGTAGCCAGGGAGGTGTTGAAGCTTTCTTT. Translation: CASSSQGGVEAFF.